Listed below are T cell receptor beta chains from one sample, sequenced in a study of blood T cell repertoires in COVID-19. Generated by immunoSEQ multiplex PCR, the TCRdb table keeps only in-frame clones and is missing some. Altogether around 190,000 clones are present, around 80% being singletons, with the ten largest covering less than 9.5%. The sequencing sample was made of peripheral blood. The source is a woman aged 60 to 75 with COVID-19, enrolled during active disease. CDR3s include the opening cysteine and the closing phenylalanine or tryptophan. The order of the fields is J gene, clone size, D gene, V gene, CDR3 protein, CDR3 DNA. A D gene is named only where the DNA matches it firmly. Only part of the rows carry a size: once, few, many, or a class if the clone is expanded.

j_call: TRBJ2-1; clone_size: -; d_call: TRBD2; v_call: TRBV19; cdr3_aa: CASSIGDYTQFF; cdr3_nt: TGTGCCAGTAGTATAGGGGACTATACCCAGTTCTTC
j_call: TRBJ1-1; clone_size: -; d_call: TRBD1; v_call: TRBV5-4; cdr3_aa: CASSPRTGESTEAFF; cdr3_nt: TGTGCCAGCAGCCCCAGGACAGGGGAGAGCACTGAAGCTTTCTTT
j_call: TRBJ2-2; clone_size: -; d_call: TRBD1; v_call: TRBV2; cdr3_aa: CASRPRQGATGELFF; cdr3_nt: TGTGCCAGCAGACCAAGACAGGGGGCCACCGGGGAGCTGTTTTTT
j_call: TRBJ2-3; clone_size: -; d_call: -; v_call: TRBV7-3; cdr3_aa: CASSLNPGSPDTQYF; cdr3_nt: TGTGCCAGCAGCTTAAATCCCGGGTCACCAGATACGCAGTATTTT
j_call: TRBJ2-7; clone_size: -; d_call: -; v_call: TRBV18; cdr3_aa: CASSPLPQGRGEQYF; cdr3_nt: TGTGCCAGCTCACCCCTACCACAGGGAAGAGGAGAGCAGTACTTC
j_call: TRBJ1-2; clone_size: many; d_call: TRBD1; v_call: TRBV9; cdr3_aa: CASSGDRGTKNGYTF; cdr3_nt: TGTGCCAGCAGCGGGGACAGGGGGACGAAGAATGGCTACACCTTC
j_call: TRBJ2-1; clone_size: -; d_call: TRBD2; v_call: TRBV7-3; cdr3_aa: CASSHQVAGGPNEQFF; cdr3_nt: TGTGCCAGCAGCCACCAGGTAGCGGGGGGGCCTAATGAGCAGTTCTTC
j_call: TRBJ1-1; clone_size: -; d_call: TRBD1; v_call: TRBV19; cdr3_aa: CASSIRGQGSTEAFF; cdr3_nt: TGTGCCAGTAGTATAAGGGGACAGGGTAGTACTGAAGCTTTCTTT
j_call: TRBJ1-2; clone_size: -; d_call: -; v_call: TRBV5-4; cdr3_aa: CASSGGIDYGYTF; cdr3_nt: TGTGCCAGCAGCGGGGGGATCGACTATGGCTACACCTTC
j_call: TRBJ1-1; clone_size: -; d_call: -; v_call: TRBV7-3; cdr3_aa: CASSVSGSDTEAFF; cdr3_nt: TGTGCCAGCAGCGTATCCGGTTCGGACACTGAAGCTTTCTTT
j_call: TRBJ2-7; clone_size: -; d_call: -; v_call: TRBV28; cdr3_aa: CASSSPPNLGQIYEQYF; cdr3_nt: TGTGCCAGCAGTTCCCCACCTAACCTCGGACAGATCTACGAGCAGTACTTC
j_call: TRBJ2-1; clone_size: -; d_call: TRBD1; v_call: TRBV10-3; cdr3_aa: CAISNDRAGKPFF; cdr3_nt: TGTGCCATCAGTAACGACAGGGCAGGAAAACCGTTCTTC
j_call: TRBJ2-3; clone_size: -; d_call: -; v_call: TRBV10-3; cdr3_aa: CAISEDLASTDTQYF; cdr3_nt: TGTGCCATCAGTGAGGATCTAGCGAGCACAGATACGCAGTATTTT
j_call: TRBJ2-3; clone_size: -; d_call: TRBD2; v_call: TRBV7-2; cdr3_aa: CASKLAGATTDTQYF; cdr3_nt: TGTGCCAGCAAACTAGCGGGGGCTACCACAGATACGCAGTATTTT
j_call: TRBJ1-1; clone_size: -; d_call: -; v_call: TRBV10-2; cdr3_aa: CASSEEGGGTEAFF; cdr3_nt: TGCGCCAGCAGTGAGGAGGGTGGCGGCACTGAAGCTTTCTTT
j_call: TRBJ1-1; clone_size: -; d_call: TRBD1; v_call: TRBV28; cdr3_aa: CASTVGTGSMNTEAFF; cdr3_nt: TGTGCCAGCACCGTGGGGACAGGGAGTATGAACACTGAAGCTTTCTTT
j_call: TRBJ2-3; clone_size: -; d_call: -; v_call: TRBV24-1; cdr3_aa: CATSDRHLATDTQYF; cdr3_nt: TGTGCCACCAGTGACCGACACCTAGCCACAGATACGCAGTATTTT
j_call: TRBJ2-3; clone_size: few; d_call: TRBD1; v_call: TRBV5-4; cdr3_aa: CASSLAPGGGTDTQYF; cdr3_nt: TGTGCCAGCAGCTTGGCCCCAGGGGGCGGCACAGATACGCAGTATTTT
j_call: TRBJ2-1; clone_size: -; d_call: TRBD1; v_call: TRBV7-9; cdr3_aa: CASSLLAGTGDNEQFF; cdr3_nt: TGTGCCAGCAGCTTACTCGCCGGGACAGGGGACAATGAGCAGTTCTTC
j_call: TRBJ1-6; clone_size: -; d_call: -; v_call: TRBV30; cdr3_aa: CAWSVLVAGSPLHF; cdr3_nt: TGTGCCTGGAGTGTACTAGTGGCTGGTTCACCCCTCCACTTT
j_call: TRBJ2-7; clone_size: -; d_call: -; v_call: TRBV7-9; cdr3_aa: CASSHDGGKGLAWYEQYF; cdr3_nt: TGTGCCAGCAGCCACGACGGTGGTAAGGGTCTAGCCTGGTACGAGCAGTACTTC